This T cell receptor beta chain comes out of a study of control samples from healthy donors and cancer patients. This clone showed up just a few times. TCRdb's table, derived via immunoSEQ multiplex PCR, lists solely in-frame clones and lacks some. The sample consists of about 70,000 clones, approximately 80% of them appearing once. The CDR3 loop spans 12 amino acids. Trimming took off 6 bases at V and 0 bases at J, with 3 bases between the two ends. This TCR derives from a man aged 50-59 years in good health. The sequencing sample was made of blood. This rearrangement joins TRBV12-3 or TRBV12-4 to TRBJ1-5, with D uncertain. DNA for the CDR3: TGTGCCAGCAGGATTAGCAATCAGCCCCAGCATTTT. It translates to CASRISNQPQHF.